This TCR beta chain derives from a study of blood T cell repertoires in COVID-19. Study details: The United States, Italy and Spain provided the acute and convalescent COVID-19 samples. Sample material is recorded as cDNA or gDNA derived from T cells, B-cell-depleted T cells, or PBMCs.

As handled by the study authors: Cell counts per sample came from amplifying reference gene primers. The assay was immunoSEQ multiplex PCR, and TCRdb's table has in-frame clones only and misses some. Clone size and the V and J calls come from that table; the DNA yielded D and trimming. The repertoire holds 60,000 or so clones, with roughly 87% as singletons. The V end lost 4 bases, the J end lost 8 bases, and 16 bases lay between the germline ends. Germline CDR1 reads SGHRS; CDR2 reads YFSETQ. This CDR3 spans 14 amino acids. The chain has TRBV5-1 and TRBJ2-1, with D possibly TRBD1 on 6 matching bases. The TCR sequence derives from a man aged 55 to 70 with acute or convalescent COVID-19. Material: peripheral blood. CDR3 loop: CASSEGGPPHEQFF. The CDR3 DNA is TGCGCCAGCAGCGAAGGGGGACCTCCCCATGAGCAGTTCTTC.